Below are 29 T cell receptor beta chains sequenced from a single sample in a study of blood T cell repertoires in COVID-19. Using immunoSEQ multiplex PCR, the repertoire was profiled, and TCRdb retains in-frame clones only, with some absent. Of 310,000 or so clones in the sample, approximately 90% were seen once. The specimen was peripheral blood. All receptors come from a woman in her 30s with COVID-19, enrolled during active disease.

The gene calls are TRBV28 and TRBJ2-1, with D perhaps matching TRBD1 (6 bases). The CDR3 is 13 residues long. Trimming removed 6 bases at V and 9 bases at J, with 15 bases between. Per germline, CDR1 MDHEN and CDR2 SYDVKM. CDR3 protein: CASRGYRVGEQFF. The CDR3 DNA reads TGTGCCAGCAGGGGCTACAGGGTCGGTGAGCAGTTCTTC.

V gene TRBV11-1 combines with J gene TRBJ2-7; the match to TRBD2 covers 13 bases. This CDR3 is 15 amino acids long. The germline gives CDR1 SGHAT, CDR2 FQDESV (reference sequence). With 4 bases clipped from V and 4 bases from J, the junction kept 4 bases outside the gene matches. The CDR3 region is CASSSRTSGSYEQYF. In DNA form, the CDR3 reads TGTGCCAGCAGCTCCCGGACTAGCGGGAGTTACGAGCAGTACTTC.

V is TRBV5-4 and J is TRBJ2-7, with 8 bases matching TRBD2. Germline lookup yields CDR1 SGHNT and CDR2 YYREEE (reference sequence). The CDR3 has 18 residues. Germline trimming cut 5 bases from V and 1 base from J; bases unmatched to any gene: 17. The CDR3 DNA reads TGTGCCAGCAGTTCCGGACTAGCTGGAAGGGGGACGTCCTACGAGCAGTACTTC. Residues: CASSSGLAGRGTSYEQYF. Full variable domain (missing parts from reference TRBV5-4 and TRBJ2-7): ETGVTQSPTHLIKTRGQQVTLRCSSQSGHNTVSWYQQALGQGPQFIFQYYREEENGRGNFPPRFSGLQFPNYSSELNVNALELDDSALYLCASSSGLAGRGTSYEQYFGPGTRLTVT.

The gene calls are TRBV7-6 and TRBJ1-2; TRBD1 is a possible D gene (6 bases). This CDR3 contains 16 residues. Germline CDR1 reads SGHVS; CDR2 reads FNYEAQ. Trimming took off 4 bases at V and 2 bases at J, with 17 bases between the two ends. This chain's CDR3 is CASSSYFADRNYGYTF. The CDR3 bases are TGTGCCAGCAGCTCCTACTTTGCCGACAGGAACTATGGCTACACCTTC.

This chain uses TRBV28 with TRBJ2-7; the match to TRBD2 covers 13 bases. The CDR3 length is 16 residues. Losses at the gene ends were 5 bases for V and 1 base for J; bases not matched to a gene: 5. Germline assignment: CDR1 MDHEN and CDR2 SYDVKM. The CDR3 nucleotides are TGTGCCAGCAGTCCTCCACTAGCGGGAGGGTCCTACGAGCAGTACTTC. Encoded protein: CASSPPLAGGSYEQYF. Combining the CDR3 with reference TRBV28 and TRBJ2-7 gives the whole variable domain DVKVTQSSRYLVKRTGEKVFLECVQDMDHENMFWYRQDPGLGLRLIYFSYDVKMKEKGDIPEGYSVSREKKERFSLILESASTNQTSMYLCASSPPLAGGSYEQYFGPGTRLTVT.

This sequence joins TRBV2 and TRBJ1-4; possible D gene TRBD1, 5 bases. This CDR3 is 14 amino acids long. In germline, CDR1 is SNHLY, CDR2 FYNNEI. Trimming shortened V by 4 bases and J by 8 bases, and 14 bases separated the two germline ends. The CDR3 region is CASSGKRGLEKLFF. The CDR3 bases are TGTGCCAGCAGTGGGAAACGGGGGTTGGAAAAACTGTTTTTT.

The chain links TRBV9 to TRBJ1-2; a possible D gene is TRBD1 (5 bases). The V and J ends lost 0 bases and 4 bases respectively, with 13 bases between them. This CDR3 has 15 amino acids. CDR1 SGDLS and CDR2 YYNGEE come from the germline V gene. CDR3 region: CASSVGVTASYGYTF. DNA of the CDR3: TGTGCCAGCAGCGTAGGGGTGACAGCCAGCTATGGCTACACCTTC. Full variable domain (outside the CDR3, taken from reference TRBV9 and TRBJ1-2): DSGVTQTPKHLITATGQRVTLRCSPRSGDLSVYWYQQSLDQGLQFLIQYYNGEERAKGNILERFSAQQFPDLHSELNLSSLELGDSALYFCASSVGVTASYGYTFGSGTRLTVV.

The chain combines TRBV12-3 or TRBV12-4 with TRBJ1-1; D remains unclear. This CDR3 is 11 amino acids long. Trimming cost V 2 bases and J 11 bases, with 9 bases left between them. The CDR3 is CASSLLGDAFF. The DNA for the CDR3 is TGTGCCAGCAGTTTATTGGGAGATGCTTTCTTT.

V is TRBV19 and J is TRBJ1-2; no firm D call. Trimming removed 5 bases from V and 6 bases from J, with 13 bases in between. In germline, CDR1 is LNHDA, CDR2 SQIVND (reference sequence). The CDR3 totals 13 residues. CDR3 region: CASSGGRVDGYTF. CDR3 sequence (DNA): TGTGCCAGTAGTGGAGGTAGGGTCGATGGCTACACCTTC.

V usage is TRBV24-1 and J usage is TRBJ2-5; D gene uncertain. V was trimmed by 3 bases and J by 5 bases, leaving 9 bases between them. Germline V gives CDR1 KGHDR, CDR2 SFDVKD. This CDR3 is built from 13 residues. CDR3 in DNA: TGTGCCACCAGTGATCCCGCCGGGGAGACCCAGTACTTC. Translated, it gives CATSDPAGETQYF.

The chain carries TRBV5-6 and TRBJ2-7, with D hard to call. V was pared by 0 bases and J by 2 bases, with 9 bases between. Germline V lookup: CDR1 SGHDT, CDR2 YYEEEE. CDR3 length equals 14 residues. CDR3 loop: CASSLVQYTYEQYF. CDR3 nucleotide sequence: TGTGCCAGCAGCTTGGTACAGTACACCTACGAGCAGTACTTC.

The chain uses TRBV27 and TRBJ2-1; 11 positions agree with TRBD2. The CDR3 length is 15 residues. V shed 3 bases and J 9 bases; nucleotides not matched to a gene: 7. Germline values: CDR1 MNHEY, CDR2 SMNVEV (reference sequence). CDR3 region: CASSFIAGGPAEQFF. The CDR3 bases are TGTGCCAGCAGTTTCATAGCGGGAGGGCCAGCTGAGCAGTTCTTC.

This chain connects TRBV15 to TRBJ1-1; weak D call: TRBD1 (5 bases). Trimming stripped 1 base from V and 0 bases from J, with 15 bases between. Per the germline V gene, CDR1 is LNHNV and CDR2 is YYDKDF (reference sequence). CDR3 size: 17 residues. This chain's CDR3 is CATSRVAGPNMNTEAFF. In nucleotides, the CDR3 is TGTGCCACCAGCAGAGTAGCGGGACCTAACATGAACACTGAAGCTTTCTTT.

This clone has more than one count but fewer than ten. The chain is built from TRBV19 and TRBJ1-1; D is unclear. Germline CDR1 and CDR2: LNHDA and SQIVND (reference sequence). The CDR3 extends over 14 amino acids. V shed 9 bases and J shed 4 bases, with 18 bases lying between them. CDR3: CASTLAGMGTEAFF. For the CDR3, the DNA is TGTGCCAGCACTTTGGCGGGGATGGGCACTGAAGCTTTCTTT.

The chain is built from TRBV7-9 and TRBJ2-2; 7 bases fit TRBD2. V lost 2 bases, J lost 1 base, and 4 bases stayed unmatched. Germline-derived CDR1 and CDR2 are SEHNR and FQNEAQ (reference sequence). The CDR3 totals 16 residues. The CDR3 DNA reads as TGTGCCAGCAGCTTAAATCGCGGGGGGAACACCGGGGAGCTGTTTTTT. The encoded protein is CASSLNRGGNTGELFF. Supplemented by reference TRBV7-9 and TRBJ2-2, the full variable domain reads DTGVSQNPRHKITKRGQNVTFRCDPISEHNRLYWYRQTLGQGPEFLTYFQNEAQLEKSRLLSDRFSAERPKGSFSTLEIQRTEQGDSAMYLCASSLNRGGNTGELFFGEGSRLTVL.

This clone was picked up one time. This chain uses TRBV5-1 with TRBJ2-1; 11 bases map to TRBD2. The CDR3 totals 18 residues. Per the germline V gene, CDR1 is SGHRS and CDR2 is YFSETQ. Germline trimming cut 3 bases from V and 5 bases from J; bases unmatched to any gene: 13. CDR3 DNA: TGCGCCAGCAGCTCAAGGGCAACTAGCGGGAGCCACGACAATGAGCAGTTCTTC. Translating gives CASSSRATSGSHDNEQFF.

Remarks on this clone: An end of the junction differs from the germline gene, which may be a read error. The chain employs TRBV12-5 and TRBJ1-2; D might be TRBD1 (6 bases). Germline CDR1 LGHNT, CDR2 FRNRAP. CDR3 length: 11 amino acids. CDR3: CASGQYYDYTF. In DNA form, the CDR3 reads TGTGCTAGCGGACAGTATTATGACTACACCTTC.

The chain's CDR3 is CASKSGSSYNEQFF. In DNA, the CDR3 is TGTGCCAGCAAAAGCGGGAGCTCCTACAATGAGCAGTTCTTC. The V and J genes are TRBV27 and TRBJ2-1, with TRBD2 matching over 8 bases. With 7 bases clipped from V and 0 bases from J, the junction kept 2 bases outside the gene matches. CDR1 MNHEY and CDR2 SMNVEV come from the germline V gene (reference sequence). This CDR3 spans 14 amino acids.

In its sample, this clone was seen once. This chain connects TRBV9 to TRBJ2-7; 9 bases align to TRBD1. CDR3 length: 14 amino acids. CDR1 is SGDLS and CDR2 is YYNGEE in the germline V gene. J was trimmed by 3 bases and V by 2 bases; bases with no gene match: 3. CDR3 DNA sequence: TGTGCCAGCAGCGTGGGGGGACAGGGCTACGAGCAGTACTTC. Residues: CASSVGGQGYEQYF.

The rearrangement links TRBV29-1 to TRBJ2-3; 9 nucleotides agree with TRBD2. The CDR3 runs 13 residues. Germline-derived CDR1 and CDR2 are SQVTM and ANQGSEA. Germline trimming cut 7 bases from V and 4 bases from J; bases unmatched to any gene: 6. CDR3 protein: CSGSGRQADTQYF. The CDR3 coding sequence is TGCAGCGGTAGCGGGAGACAGGCAGATACGCAGTATTTT.

This clone has only a few counts. This chain connects TRBV9 to TRBJ2-2, with a possible D match to TRBD2 (6 bases). Germline V lookup: CDR1 SGDLS, CDR2 YYNGEE. This CDR3 contains 17 residues. Between the trimmed V and J ends, which lost 2 bases and 0 bases, there was a span of 14 bases. CDR3 nucleotides: TGTGCCAGCAGCGTCCCACTAGCCGACGCGAACACCGGGGAGCTGTTTTTT. This sequence encodes CASSVPLADANTGELFF.

The rearrangement joins TRBV6-5 to TRBJ2-1; TRBD2 matches at 8 bases. J was trimmed by 3 bases and V by 6 bases; bases with no gene match: 7. In germline, CDR1 is MNHEY, CDR2 SVGAGI. There are 15 residues in the CDR3. The CDR3 nucleotides are TGTGCCAGCAGCCCAACTAGCGGCTACTACAATGAGCAGTTCTTC. This encodes CASSPTSGYYNEQFF.

The chain uses TRBV18 and TRBJ1-3, with a weak D call TRBD1 (5 bases). This CDR3 comprises 15 residues. Germline V CDR1 and CDR2: KGHSH, LQKENI. The germline V and J ends were trimmed by 3 bases and 3 bases, with 12 bases remaining between them. CDR3 in amino acids: CASSPQDILGNTIYF. In DNA form, the CDR3 reads TGTGCCAGCTCACCTCAGGACATTCTTGGAAACACCATATATTTT.

The chain carries TRBV19 and TRBJ2-1, with TRBD2 as a possible D gene (6 bases). V lost 6 bases to trimming and J lost 5 bases, with 11 bases between them. The CDR3 runs 13 residues. Germline V gene data show CDR1 as LNHDA and CDR2 as SQIVND (reference sequence). CDR3 sequence (DNA): TGTGCCAGTAGGAAGGGACTCAACAATGAGCAGTTCTTC. It specifies CASRKGLNNEQFF. The full variable domain, its missing parts supplied by reference TRBV19 and TRBJ2-1, is DGGITQSPKYLFRKEGQNVTLSCEQNLNHDAMYWYRQDPGQGLRLIYYSQIVNDFQKGDIAEGYSVSREKKESFPLTVTSAQKNPTAFYLCASRKGLNNEQFFGPGTRLTVL.

The CDR3 loop reads CASSTRTSATDTQYF. The CDR3 DNA reads TGTGCCAGTAGTACCCGGACTAGCGCCACAGATACGCAGTATTTT. This chain links TRBV19 with TRBJ2-3, with 9 bases identical to TRBD2. The CDR3 length is 15 residues. Germline V gene sequence: CDR1 LNHDA, CDR2 SQIVND (reference sequence). V was pared by 4 bases and J by 2 bases, with 4 bases of the junction left unmatched. Based on the CDR3 plus reference TRBV19 and TRBJ2-3, the full variable domain is DGGITQSPKYLFRKEGQNVTLSCEQNLNHDAMYWYRQDPGQGLRLIYYSQIVNDFQKGDIAEGYSVSREKKESFPLTVTSAQKNPTAFYLCASSTRTSATDTQYFGPGTRLTVL.

This sequence joins TRBV28 and TRBJ1-2; 10 bases agree with TRBD1. Germline CDR1 MDHEN, CDR2 SYDVKM. The V gene end was trimmed by 4 bases and the J gene end by 6 bases; junction bases not matched to a gene: 8. CDR3 length: 15 amino acids. CDR3 protein: CASSSGTGAYDGYTF. In DNA form, the CDR3 reads TGTGCCAGCAGTTCCGGGACAGGGGCATATGATGGCTACACCTTC.

In DNA, the CDR3 is TGTGCCATTGATACAGGGCCTAGCTCTGGAAACACCATATATTTT. This translates into CAIDTGPSSGNTIYF. The chain has TRBV10-3 and TRBJ1-3, with D maybe TRBD1 (6 bases). CDR1 and CDR2 from the germline V gene are ENHRY and SYGVKD. V lost 9 bases to trimming and J lost 0 bases, with 15 bases between them. This CDR3 is built from 15 residues.

V and J are TRBV28 and TRBJ1-6, with D perhaps matching TRBD1 (6 bases). Trimming left V 3 bases short and J 0 bases short, with 9 bases between. This CDR3 contains 16 residues. Germline CDR1 is MDHEN and CDR2 is SYDVKM. The CDR3 loop is CASSLTGSSYNSPLHF. CDR3 DNA sequence: TGTGCCAGCAGTTTGACAGGCAGCTCCTATAATTCACCCCTCCACTTT.

A few counts support this clone. This sequence joins TRBV7-9 and TRBJ2-3; D perhaps matches TRBD2 (6 bases). Trimming took 0 bases from V and 0 from J, leaving 10 bases between them. Germline loops: CDR1 SEHNR, CDR2 FQNEAQ (reference sequence). CDR3 length equals 16 residues. This chain's CDR3 is CASSLAPRGSTDTQYF. The DNA of the CDR3 is TGTGCCAGCAGCTTAGCCCCGCGGGGAAGCACAGATACGCAGTATTTT.